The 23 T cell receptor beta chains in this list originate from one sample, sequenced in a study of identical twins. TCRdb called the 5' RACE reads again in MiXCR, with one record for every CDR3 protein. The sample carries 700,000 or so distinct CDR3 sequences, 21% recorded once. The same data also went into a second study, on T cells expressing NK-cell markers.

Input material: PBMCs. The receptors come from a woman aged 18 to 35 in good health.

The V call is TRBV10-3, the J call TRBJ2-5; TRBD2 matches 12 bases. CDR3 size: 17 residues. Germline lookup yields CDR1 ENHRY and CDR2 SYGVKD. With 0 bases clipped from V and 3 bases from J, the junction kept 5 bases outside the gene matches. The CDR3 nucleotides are TGTGCCATCAGTGAGTCGGCGACTAGCGGGGGTAAAGAGACCCAGTACTTC. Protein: CAISESATSGGKETQYF.

CDR3 in DNA: TGCGCCAGCAGCTCAGGGCCACCCACTACCTACGAGCAGTACTTC. It specifies CASSSGPPTTYEQYF. The V call is TRBV5-1, the J call TRBJ2-7; a possible D gene is TRBD1 (5 bases). Trimming stripped 3 bases from V and 2 bases from J, with 15 bases between. Looked up from germline, CDR1 is SGHRS and CDR2 is YFSETQ. The CDR3 spans 15 residues.

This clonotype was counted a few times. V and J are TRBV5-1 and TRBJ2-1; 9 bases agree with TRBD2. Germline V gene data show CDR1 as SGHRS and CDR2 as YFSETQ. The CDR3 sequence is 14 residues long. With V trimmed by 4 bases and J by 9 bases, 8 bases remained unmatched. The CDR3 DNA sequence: TGCGCCAGCAGCGATAGCGGGAGCCTAATTGAGCAGTTCTTC. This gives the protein CASSDSGSLIEQFF.

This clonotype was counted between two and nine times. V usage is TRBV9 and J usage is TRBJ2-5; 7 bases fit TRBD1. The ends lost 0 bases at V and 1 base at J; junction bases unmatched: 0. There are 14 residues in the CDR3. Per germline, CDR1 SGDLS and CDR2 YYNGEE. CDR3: CASSVGDSQETQYF. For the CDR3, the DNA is TGTGCCAGCAGCGTAGGGGACAGCCAAGAGACCCAGTACTTC.

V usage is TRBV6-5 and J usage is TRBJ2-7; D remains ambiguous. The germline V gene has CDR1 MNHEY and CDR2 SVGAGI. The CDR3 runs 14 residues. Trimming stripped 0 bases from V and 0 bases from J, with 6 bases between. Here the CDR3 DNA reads TGTGCCAGCAGTTACTCGGATAACTCCTACGAGCAGTACTTC. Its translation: CASSYSDNSYEQYF.

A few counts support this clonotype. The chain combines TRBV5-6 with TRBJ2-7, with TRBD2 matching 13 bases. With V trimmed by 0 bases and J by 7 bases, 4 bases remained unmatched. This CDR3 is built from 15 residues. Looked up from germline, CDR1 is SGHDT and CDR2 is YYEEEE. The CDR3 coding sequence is TGTGCCAGCAGCTTGGGGATACTAGCGGGAGGGGAGCAGTACTTC. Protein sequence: CASSLGILAGGEQYF.

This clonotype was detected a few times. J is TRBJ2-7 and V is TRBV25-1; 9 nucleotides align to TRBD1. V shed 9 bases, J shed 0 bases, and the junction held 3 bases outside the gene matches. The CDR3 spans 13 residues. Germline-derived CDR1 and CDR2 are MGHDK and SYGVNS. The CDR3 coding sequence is TGTGCCAGTGGGACAGGGATCTCCTACGAGCAGTACTTC. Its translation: CASGTGISYEQYF.

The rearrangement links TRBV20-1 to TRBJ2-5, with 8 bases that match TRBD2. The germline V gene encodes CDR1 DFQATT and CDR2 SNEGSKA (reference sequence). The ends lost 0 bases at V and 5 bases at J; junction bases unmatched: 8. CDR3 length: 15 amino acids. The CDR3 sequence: CSARDLREGSETQYF. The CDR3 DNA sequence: TGCAGTGCTAGAGATCTCCGGGAGGGGTCGGAGACCCAGTACTTC.

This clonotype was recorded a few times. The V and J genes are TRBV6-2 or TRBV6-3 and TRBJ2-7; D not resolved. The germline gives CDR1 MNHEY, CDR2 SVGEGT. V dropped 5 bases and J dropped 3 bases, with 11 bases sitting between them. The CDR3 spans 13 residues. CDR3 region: CASSITVDYEQYF. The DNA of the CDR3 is TGTGCCAGCAGTATCACAGTGGACTACGAGCAGTACTTC.

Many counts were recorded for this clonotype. CDR3 loop: CASSLLASGGDEQFF. Here the CDR3 DNA reads TGTGCCAGCAGCTTACTGGCTAGCGGGGGTGATGAGCAGTTCTTC. This chain joins TRBV7-3 and TRBJ2-1, with TRBD2 matching 10 bases. Germline V CDR1 and CDR2: SGHTA, FQGTGA. With 2 bases clipped from V and 8 bases from J, the junction kept 6 bases outside the gene matches. The CDR3 totals 15 residues.

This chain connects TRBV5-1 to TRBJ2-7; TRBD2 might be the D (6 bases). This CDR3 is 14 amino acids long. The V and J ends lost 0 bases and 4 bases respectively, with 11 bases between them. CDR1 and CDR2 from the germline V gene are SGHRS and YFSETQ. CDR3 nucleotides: TGCGCCAGCAGCTTGGCCGGGAGACAGTACGAGCAGTACTTC. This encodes CASSLAGRQYEQYF. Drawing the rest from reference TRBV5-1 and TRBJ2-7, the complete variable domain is KAGVTQTPRYLIKTRGQQVTLSCSPISGHRSVSWYQQTPGQGLQFLFEYFSETQRNKGNFPGRFSGRQFSNSRSEMNVSTLELGDSALYLCASSLAGRQYEQYFGPGTRLTVT.

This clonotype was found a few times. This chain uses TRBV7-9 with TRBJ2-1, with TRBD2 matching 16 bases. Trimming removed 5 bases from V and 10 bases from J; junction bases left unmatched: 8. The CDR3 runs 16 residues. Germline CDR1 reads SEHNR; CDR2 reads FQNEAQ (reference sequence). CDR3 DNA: TGTGCCAGCAGCCCCCCGGGACTAGCGGGGGGGCAGGAGCAGTTCTTC. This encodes CASSPPGLAGGQEQFF.

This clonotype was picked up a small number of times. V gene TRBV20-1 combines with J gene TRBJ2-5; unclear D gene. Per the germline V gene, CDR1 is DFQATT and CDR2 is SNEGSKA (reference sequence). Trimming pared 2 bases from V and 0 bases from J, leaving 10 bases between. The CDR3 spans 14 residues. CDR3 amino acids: CSARLWRNQETQYF. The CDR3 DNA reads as TGCAGTGCTAGATTGTGGAGAAACCAAGAGACCCAGTACTTC.

The DNA for the CDR3 is TGTGCCAGCAGTTTACCCCGGACAGGGGGCTATGGCTACACCTTC. Its translation: CASSLPRTGGYGYTF. The chain is built from TRBV12-3 or TRBV12-4 and TRBJ1-2; 10 bases line up with TRBD1. Trimming removed 2 bases from V and 4 bases from J; junction bases left unmatched: 4. The CDR3 sequence is 15 residues long.

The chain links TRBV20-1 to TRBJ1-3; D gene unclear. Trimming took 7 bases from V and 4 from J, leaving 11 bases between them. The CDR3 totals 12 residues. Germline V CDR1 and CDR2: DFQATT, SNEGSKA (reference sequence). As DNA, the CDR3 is TGCAGTGTTACGACTGCAGGAAACACCATATATTTT. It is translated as CSVTTAGNTIYF.

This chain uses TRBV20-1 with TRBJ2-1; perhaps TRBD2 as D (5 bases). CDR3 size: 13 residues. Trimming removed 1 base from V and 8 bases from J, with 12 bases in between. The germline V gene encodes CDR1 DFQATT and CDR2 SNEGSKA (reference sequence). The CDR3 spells CSARVPMRDEQFF. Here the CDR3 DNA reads TGCAGTGCTAGAGTCCCAATGAGGGATGAGCAGTTCTTC.

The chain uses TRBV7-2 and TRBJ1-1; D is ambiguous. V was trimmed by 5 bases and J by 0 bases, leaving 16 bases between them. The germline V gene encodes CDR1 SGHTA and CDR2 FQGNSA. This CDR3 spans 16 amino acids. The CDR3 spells CASSRGVGRVNTEAFF. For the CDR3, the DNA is TGTGCCAGCAGCCGTGGGGTAGGGAGGGTGAACACTGAAGCTTTCTTT.

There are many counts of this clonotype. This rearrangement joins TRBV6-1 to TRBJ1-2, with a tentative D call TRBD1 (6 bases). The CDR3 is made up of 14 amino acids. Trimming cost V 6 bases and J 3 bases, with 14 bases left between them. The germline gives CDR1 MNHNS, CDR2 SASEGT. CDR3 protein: CASSPSGVYYGYTF. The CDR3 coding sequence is TGTGCCAGCAGCCCTTCAGGGGTTTACTATGGCTACACCTTC.

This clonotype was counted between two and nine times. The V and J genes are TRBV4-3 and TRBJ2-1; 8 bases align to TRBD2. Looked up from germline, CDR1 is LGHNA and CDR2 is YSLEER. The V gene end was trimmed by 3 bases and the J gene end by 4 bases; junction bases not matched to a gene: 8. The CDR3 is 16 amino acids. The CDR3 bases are TGCGCCAGCAGCCAGCCCGGGACTAGACTTTACAATGAGCAGTTCTTC. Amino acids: CASSQPGTRLYNEQFF.

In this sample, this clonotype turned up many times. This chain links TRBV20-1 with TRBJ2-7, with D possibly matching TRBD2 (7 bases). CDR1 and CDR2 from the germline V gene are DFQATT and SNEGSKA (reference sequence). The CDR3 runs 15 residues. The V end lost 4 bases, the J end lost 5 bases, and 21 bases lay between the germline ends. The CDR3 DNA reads TGCAGTGCTAAATTCAACGGGGGGCGCAACCACGAGCAGTACTTC. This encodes CSAKFNGGRNHEQYF.

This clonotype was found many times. CDR3 coding DNA: TGTGCCAGCAGTATCTCTGGGGCCAACGTCCTGACTTTC. Its translation: CASSISGANVLTF. This chain links TRBV25-1 with TRBJ2-6; D is unresolved. Germline V gene lookup returns CDR1 MGHDK and CDR2 SYGVNS. This CDR3 is 13 amino acids long. The germline V and J ends were trimmed by 5 bases and 0 bases, with 2 bases remaining between them.

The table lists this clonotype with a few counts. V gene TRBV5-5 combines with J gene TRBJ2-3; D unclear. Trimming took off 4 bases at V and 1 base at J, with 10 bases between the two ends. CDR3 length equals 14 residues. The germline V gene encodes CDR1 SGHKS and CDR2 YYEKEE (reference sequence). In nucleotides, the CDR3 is TGTGCCAGCAGCCAACCAACCCGCACAGATACGCAGTATTTT. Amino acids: CASSQPTRTDTQYF.

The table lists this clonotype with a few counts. DNA of the CDR3: TGTGCCAGCAGTTACTCTCAAGGGGACGAGCAGTACTTC. Its translation is CASSYSQGDEQYF. The J gene is TRBJ2-7, the V gene TRBV6-5, with TRBD1 as a possible D gene (5 bases). Germline values: CDR1 MNHEY, CDR2 SVGAGI. V lost 0 bases and J lost 5, with 8 bases in between. The CDR3 has 13 residues.